This T cell receptor beta chain originates from a study of T cell clonotyping in hematopoietic cell transplantation. Study findings and constraints: Recipient TCR diversity dropped after transplant; expanded clonotypes rose from day 30 to 180. CD4 and CD8 repertoire contributions could not be separated without sorting. Graft donor and pretransplant recipient Inverse Simpson Index values predicted broader posttransplant TCR diversity.

The method was immunoSEQ multiplex PCR; TCRdb's version includes in-frame clones alone and lacks a portion of them. The table records roughly 6,000 clones, roughly 90% of them present only once. Recipient blood drawn about 28 days pretransplant and days 30, 100, 180 after. CDR1 and CDR2 from the germline V gene are SGHRS and YFSETQ. The CDR3 consists of 12 residues. V lost 4 bases, J lost 3 bases, and 8 bases lay in between. Notes on this clone: The antigen is not known.

The sample was peripheral blood mononuclear cells, taken 100 days after allogeneic stem cell transplant. The chain links TRBV5-1 to TRBJ2-7; weak D call: TRBD1 (6 bases). This clonotype was obtained from a male patient aged 35-50 years who had an allogeneic stem cell transplant from an unrelated donor, so the T cells may come from the graft donor. Some clones in this sample may be carry-over from other donors' samples. The CDR3: CASSNRDYEQYF. CDR3 in DNA: TGCGCCAGCAGCAACAGGGACTACGAGCAGTACTTC.